This is a list of T cell receptor beta chains from one sample in a study of neurological immune-mediated disorders. MiXCR, applied by TCRdb to the 5' RACE reads, yields one record per CDR3 protein. Among 120,000 or so distinct CDR3 sequences, more than 2.5% were seen once, and the ten largest hold around 1.2%. Sequencing used PBMCs. The receptors here all came from a woman aged 25 to 39 with multiple sclerosis. The CDR3 runs from the conserved cysteine through the conserved F or W. Fields, in order: CDR3 length, J gene, clone size, V gene, D gene, CDR3 protein, CDR3 DNA. A D gene is named only where the DNA matches it firmly. Size is stated for part of the rows, as once, few or many counts, or as a class when the clone is expanded.

cdr3_length: 16
j_call: TRBJ1-2
clone_size: many
v_call: TRBV10-3
d_call: -
cdr3_aa: CAISESSWQGEAGYTF
cdr3_nt: TGTGCCATCAGTGAGTCGTCCTGGCAGGGCGAGGCTGGCTACACCTTC

cdr3_length: 10
j_call: TRBJ1-2
clone_size: few
v_call: TRBV29-1
d_call: -
cdr3_aa: CSGRGEGYTF
cdr3_nt: TGCAGCGGTCGGGGGGAGGGCTACACCTTC

cdr3_length: 14
j_call: TRBJ2-2
clone_size: many
v_call: TRBV12-3/TRBV12-4
d_call: -
cdr3_aa: CASSKDRLAGELFF
cdr3_nt: TGTGCCAGCAGTAAGGACCGTCTAGCGGGGGAGCTGTTTTTT

cdr3_length: 13
j_call: TRBJ2-2
clone_size: many
v_call: TRBV4-1
d_call: -
cdr3_aa: CASSQRVTGELFF
cdr3_nt: TGCGCCAGCAGCCAACGGGTCACCGGGGAGCTGTTTTTT

cdr3_length: 15
j_call: TRBJ2-2
clone_size: many
v_call: TRBV27
d_call: TRBD1
cdr3_aa: CASASGTGHTGELFF
cdr3_nt: TGTGCCAGTGCCTCCGGGACAGGTCACACCGGGGAGCTGTTTTTT

cdr3_length: 15
j_call: TRBJ2-1
clone_size: many
v_call: TRBV5-6
d_call: -
cdr3_aa: CASSLGGTSPGGQFF
cdr3_nt: TGTGCCAGCAGCTTAGGTGGGACATCGCCCGGAGGGCAGTTCTTC

cdr3_length: 13
j_call: TRBJ2-7
clone_size: -
v_call: TRBV11-2
d_call: TRBD1
cdr3_aa: CASSQDRETEQYF
cdr3_nt: TGTGCCAGCAGCCAAGACAGGGAAACCGAGCAGTACTTC

cdr3_length: 14
j_call: TRBJ2-7
clone_size: many
v_call: TRBV20-1
d_call: -
cdr3_aa: CSARDRKFSYEQYF
cdr3_nt: TGCAGTGCTAGAGATCGTAAGTTCTCCTACGAGCAGTACTTC

cdr3_length: 16
j_call: TRBJ1-1
clone_size: -
v_call: TRBV21-1
d_call: -
cdr3_aa: CASSKEGATEKTEAFF
cdr3_nt: TGTGCCAGCAGCAAAGAAGGAGCGACTGAGAAAACTGAAGCTTTCTTT

cdr3_length: 13
j_call: TRBJ2-5
clone_size: many
v_call: TRBV6-2/TRBV6-3
d_call: -
cdr3_aa: CASSYRRQETQYF
cdr3_nt: TGTGCCAGCAGTTACAGGCGGCAAGAGACCCAGTACTTC

cdr3_length: 15
j_call: TRBJ2-1
clone_size: many
v_call: TRBV4-3
d_call: -
cdr3_aa: CASSQALNSYNEQFF
cdr3_nt: TGCGCCAGCAGCCAAGCTCTCAACAGCTACAATGAGCAGTTCTTC

cdr3_length: 13
j_call: TRBJ1-5
clone_size: many
v_call: TRBV20-1
d_call: -
cdr3_aa: CSASKGVEQPQHF
cdr3_nt: TGCAGTGCTAGCAAAGGGGTAGAGCAGCCCCAGCATTTT

cdr3_length: 18
j_call: TRBJ1-5
clone_size: many
v_call: TRBV6-6
d_call: -
cdr3_aa: CASSYSQPMGYSNQPQHF
cdr3_nt: TGTGCCAGCAGTTACTCTCAGCCCATGGGGTATAGCAATCAGCCCCAGCATTTT

cdr3_length: 15
j_call: TRBJ2-2
clone_size: many
v_call: TRBV6-5
d_call: -
cdr3_aa: CASSYSGSNTGELFF
cdr3_nt: TGTGCCAGCAGTTACTCGGGGAGCAACACCGGGGAGCTGTTTTTT

cdr3_length: 15
j_call: TRBJ1-1
clone_size: many
v_call: TRBV7-9
d_call: TRBD1
cdr3_aa: CASSAPGQENYEAFF
cdr3_nt: TGTGCCAGCAGCGCACCGGGACAGGAAAACTACGAAGCTTTCTTT

cdr3_length: 14
j_call: TRBJ2-1
clone_size: many
v_call: TRBV7-9
d_call: TRBD1
cdr3_aa: CASSLWTGNNEQFF
cdr3_nt: TGTGCCAGCAGCTTGTGGACAGGCAACAATGAGCAGTTCTTC

cdr3_length: 15
j_call: TRBJ2-5
clone_size: many
v_call: TRBV4-1
d_call: -
cdr3_aa: CASSPPDQGYETQYF
cdr3_nt: TGCGCCAGCAGTCCTCCTGATCAGGGTTATGAGACCCAGTACTTC

cdr3_length: 15
j_call: TRBJ1-4
clone_size: many
v_call: TRBV20-1
d_call: TRBD1
cdr3_aa: CSARDPGTGSEKLFF
cdr3_nt: TGCAGTGCTAGAGACCCCGGGACAGGGTCGGAAAAACTGTTTTTT

cdr3_length: 17
j_call: TRBJ1-1
clone_size: few
v_call: TRBV7-6
d_call: TRBD1
cdr3_aa: CASSKGQGRAKNTEAFF
cdr3_nt: TGTGCCAGCAGTAAAGGACAGGGGAGGGCCAAGAACACTGAAGCTTTCTTT

cdr3_length: 16
j_call: TRBJ2-3
clone_size: many
v_call: TRBV6-5
d_call: TRBD2
cdr3_aa: CASSGFSGGATDTQYF
cdr3_nt: TGTGCCAGCAGTGGGTTTAGCGGGGGGGCGACCGATACGCAGTATTTT

cdr3_length: 17
j_call: TRBJ2-6
clone_size: many
v_call: TRBV7-2
d_call: -
cdr3_aa: CASSLATASSGANVLTF
cdr3_nt: TGTGCCAGCAGCTTAGCGACAGCCAGCTCTGGGGCCAACGTCCTGACTTTC

cdr3_length: 11
j_call: TRBJ2-7
clone_size: many
v_call: TRBV20-1
d_call: -
cdr3_aa: CSASLITEQYF
cdr3_nt: TGCAGTGCTAGTTTGATCACCGAGCAGTACTTC